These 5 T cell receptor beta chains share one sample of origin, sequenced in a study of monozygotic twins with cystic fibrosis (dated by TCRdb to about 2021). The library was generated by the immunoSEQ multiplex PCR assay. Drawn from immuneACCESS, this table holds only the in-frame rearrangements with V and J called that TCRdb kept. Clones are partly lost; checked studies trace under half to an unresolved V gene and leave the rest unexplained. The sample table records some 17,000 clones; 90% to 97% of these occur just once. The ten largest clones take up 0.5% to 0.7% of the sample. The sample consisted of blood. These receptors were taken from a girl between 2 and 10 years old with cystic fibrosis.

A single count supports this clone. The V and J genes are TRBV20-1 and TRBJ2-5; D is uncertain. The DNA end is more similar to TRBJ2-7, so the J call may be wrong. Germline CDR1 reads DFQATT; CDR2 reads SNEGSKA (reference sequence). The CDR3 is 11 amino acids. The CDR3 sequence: CSASHSSEQYF. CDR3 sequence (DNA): TGCAGTGCTAGCCACTCGTCCGAGCAGTACTTC.

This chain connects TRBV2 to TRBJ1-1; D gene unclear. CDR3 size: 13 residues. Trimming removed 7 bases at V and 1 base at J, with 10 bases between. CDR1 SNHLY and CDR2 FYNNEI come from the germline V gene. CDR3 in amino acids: CASIAFSNTEAFF. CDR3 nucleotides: TGTGCCAGCATCGCATTTTCGAACACTGAAGCTTTCTTT.

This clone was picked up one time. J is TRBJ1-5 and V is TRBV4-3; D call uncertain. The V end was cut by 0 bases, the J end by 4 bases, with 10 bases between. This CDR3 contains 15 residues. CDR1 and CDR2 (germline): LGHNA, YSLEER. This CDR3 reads CASSQDWGGNQPQHF. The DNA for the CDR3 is TGCGCCAGCAGCCAAGATTGGGGAGGGAATCAGCCCCAGCATTTT.

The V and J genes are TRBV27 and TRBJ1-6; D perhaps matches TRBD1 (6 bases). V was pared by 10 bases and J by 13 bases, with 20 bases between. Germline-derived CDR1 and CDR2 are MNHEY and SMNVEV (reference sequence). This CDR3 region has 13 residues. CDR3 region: CATFDYREGPLHF. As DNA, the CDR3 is TGTGCCACCTTCGACTACAGGGAGGGTCCCCTCCACTTT.

CDR3: CASRGTGAYEQYF. CDR3 DNA: TGTGCCAGCAGGGGAACAGGGGCCTACGAGCAGTACTTC. This sequence joins TRBV18 and TRBJ2-7; 7 nucleotides line up with TRBD1. J was trimmed by 2 bases and V by 8 bases; bases with no gene match: 6. The CDR3 runs to 13 residues. In germline, CDR1 is KGHSH, CDR2 LQKENI.